This T cell receptor (beta chain) came from a study of T cell repertoires in cytomegalovirus infection. Study-level background: HLA-B-restricted CMV epitopes that are well studied were used alongside recently identified HLA-C-restricted ones. Public TCR beta signatures provided an indication of both CMV infection and a matching HLA type.

Study-wide results and limits: What dominated the ex vivo response were HLA-C-restricted CMV-specific TCR beta clonotypes. Cumulative frequency of public TCR beta families picked out carriers of CMV plus the relevant HLA.

This clonotype occurred once. Its specificity is not known. TCRdb re-called the reads through MiXCR, storing one row per CDR3 protein. The sample records around 800,000 distinct CDR3 sequences, about 31% being singletons. Sequences were derived from cultured CD8+ T cells from PBMCs, sampled from culture after CMV antigen stimulation. The source is a human donor in good health (CMV status not recorded). Some clones in this sample may be carry-over from other donors' samples.

The CDR3, as DNA: TGCGCCAGCAGCCAAGGTACGGGGACCCAAACTCGGGGTGAAGCTTTCTTT. Its protein is CASSQGTGTQTRGEAFF. The chain recombines TRBV4-3 with TRBJ1-1; perhaps TRBD1 as D (5 bases). The CDR3 runs to 17 residues. V lost 1 base, J lost 7 bases, and 22 bases lay in between. From germline, CDR1 is LGHNA and CDR2 YSLEER.